This passage covers 21 T cell receptor beta chains from one sample sequenced in a study of T cell repertoires in cytomegalovirus infection. Which antigens these TCRs recognize remains unknown. Each CDR3 protein gets one entry after TCRdb re-called the reads with MiXCR. This sample carries around 500,000 distinct CDR3 sequences, under 45% of them seen once, and the ten largest clones take around two fifths. This sample comprised cultured PBMCs, obtained from culture after CMV antigen stimulation. These receptors were obtained from a human donor in good health (CMV status not recorded). Some clones in this sample may be carry-over from other donors' samples.

The J gene is TRBJ2-7, the V gene TRBV7-9, with 11 bases fitting TRBD1. Trimming cost V 5 bases and J 1 base; bases outside gene matches: 4. CDR3 size: 15 residues. Germline values: CDR1 SEHNR, CDR2 FQNEAQ (reference sequence). The CDR3: CASSDRDRGSYEQYF. The CDR3 DNA follows: TGTGCCAGCAGCGACCGGGACAGGGGGTCCTACGAGCAGTACTTC.

Only a few counts were recorded for this clonotype. The gene calls are TRBV7-8 and TRBJ1-4; no reliable D call. With 2 bases removed from V and 2 bases from J, the gap between germline ends came to 6 bases. The length of the CDR3 is 14 residues. CDR1 is SGHVS and CDR2 is FQNEAQ in the germline V gene. The CDR3: CASSLLRTNEKLFF. CDR3 in DNA: TGTGCCAGCAGCTTACTGAGGACTAATGAAAAACTGTTTTTT.

V is TRBV7-6 and J is TRBJ1-2; D might be TRBD1 (6 bases). V was clipped by 0 bases and J by 6 bases, with 11 bases between them. The CDR3 spans 14 residues. The germline V gene encodes CDR1 SGHVS and CDR2 FNYEAQ. The CDR3 bases are TGTGCCAGCAGCTTAGCTGGGGGCCCTGATGGCTACACCTTC. Its translation: CASSLAGGPDGYTF.

This clonotype was picked up a small number of times. This sequence joins TRBV7-2 and TRBJ2-7; 12 bases are a match to TRBD1. The CDR3 totals 16 residues. The V gene's germline CDR1 is SGHTA and CDR2 FQGNSA. With V trimmed by 3 bases and J by 0 bases, 3 bases remained unmatched. DNA for the CDR3: TGTGCCAGCAGCTTCACGGGACAGGGGGCCTCCTACGAGCAGTACTTC. Translating gives CASSFTGQGASYEQYF.

J is TRBJ2-7 and V is TRBV10-3; 9 bases line up with TRBD1. This CDR3 is 16 amino acids long. The V segment lost 6 bases and the J segment 5 bases; nucleotides outside the gene matches: 14. Per the germline V gene, CDR1 is ENHRY and CDR2 is SYGVKD. CDR3 loop: CAISLRDRALADEQYF. The CDR3, as DNA: TGTGCCATCAGCCTCCGGGACAGGGCGCTGGCGGACGAGCAGTACTTC.

In its sample, this clonotype was seen a few times. The CDR3 sequence: CASSFLPQQETQYF. The CDR3 region has the DNA TGTGCCAGCAGCTTTTTGCCCCAACAAGAGACCCAGTACTTC. V and J are TRBV7-2 and TRBJ2-5, with D unresolved. V was clipped by 3 bases and J by 2 bases, with 10 bases between them. Per the germline V gene, CDR1 is SGHTA and CDR2 is FQGNSA. This CDR3 comprises 14 residues.

This clonotype was picked up many times. The chain uses TRBV7-2 and TRBJ1-5; D is unclear. Germline CDR1 is SGHTA and CDR2 is FQGNSA. V lost 0 bases to trimming and J lost 4 bases, with 7 bases between them. CDR3 length equals 14 residues. The DNA of the CDR3 is TGTGCCAGCAGCTTAGCGGGAGGGAATCAGCCCCAGCATTTT. It is translated as CASSLAGGNQPQHF.

This clonotype was counted a few times. The chain links TRBV6-1 to TRBJ2-1; TRBD1 matches at 8 bases. Germline V gene lookup returns CDR1 MNHNS and CDR2 SASEGT. V shed 3 bases and J 8 bases; nucleotides not matched to a gene: 6. CDR3 length equals 14 residues. For the CDR3, the DNA is TGTGCCAGCAGTGATGGGGACAGGTTGCATGAGCAGTTCTTC. Residues: CASSDGDRLHEQFF.

This clonotype appeared a few times. The junction shows a germline mismatch at one end, possibly a read error. The CDR3 DNA sequence: TGTGCCAGCAGTAACTCAGGGAGGGAGCAGTACTTC. Its protein product is CASSNSGREQYF. The chain has TRBV6-2 or TRBV6-3 and TRBJ2-7; D may be TRBD2 (6 bases). This CDR3 is built from 12 residues. Germline V gene data show CDR1 as MNHEY and CDR2 as SVGEGT.

The chain carries TRBV7-8 and TRBJ2-7, with D perhaps assigned TRBD1 or TRBD2 (5 bases each). V shed 5 bases and J shed 6 bases, with 20 bases lying between them. The CDR3 sequence is 15 residues long. From germline, CDR1 is SGHVS and CDR2 FQNEAQ. The CDR3 region has the DNA TGTGCCAGCAGCCTAAGGGGACGACCATCCGTCGAGCAGTACTTC. It codes for CASSLRGRPSVEQYF.

A few counts support this clonotype. The chain has TRBV12-3 or TRBV12-4 and TRBJ2-1; TRBD1 might be the D (5 bases). V lost 6 bases to trimming and J lost 10 bases, with 13 bases between them. The CDR3 runs to 12 residues. For the CDR3, the DNA is TGTGCCAGCAGCTCCAACAACAGGGAGCAGTTCTTC. Its protein is CASSSNNREQFF.

The V gene is TRBV6-5, the J gene TRBJ2-5, with no clear D. V lost 0 bases and J lost 2, with 13 bases in between. The CDR3 runs to 16 residues. Germline CDR1 is MNHEY and CDR2 is SVGAGI. CDR3 DNA: TGTGCCAGCAGTTACTCGAGTTCCGGGTGGCAAGAGACCCAGTACTTC. Translation: CASSYSSSGWQETQYF.

V and J are TRBV7-2 and TRBJ1-3; D possibly corresponds to TRBD1 (6 bases). This CDR3 spans 15 amino acids. V lost 1 base and J lost 4, with 11 bases in between. Germline loops: CDR1 SGHTA, CDR2 FQGNSA. The CDR3 region is CASSLGGQVGNTIYF. The CDR3 DNA reads TGTGCCAGCAGCTTAGGGGGACAAGTAGGAAACACCATATATTTT.

The rearrangement links TRBV19 to TRBJ2-1; TRBD2 agrees at 13 bases. This CDR3 contains 15 residues. The trim removed 10 bases at V and 7 bases at J, leaving 10 bases unmatched. Germline values: CDR1 LNHDA, CDR2 SQIVND (reference sequence). This chain's CDR3 is CATTSGRAGGNEQFF. DNA of the CDR3: TGTGCCACCACTAGCGGGAGGGCCGGGGGTAATGAGCAGTTCTTC.

CDR3 protein: CASSFGRGGTEQYF. For the CDR3, the DNA is TGTGCCAGCAGTTTCGGCAGGGGGGGCACGGAGCAGTACTTC. The chain recombines TRBV28 with TRBJ2-7, with D possibly called TRBD1 or TRBD2 (7 bases each). V was trimmed by 3 bases and J by 7 bases, leaving 16 bases between them. Looked up from germline, CDR1 is MDHEN and CDR2 is SYDVKM. The CDR3 length is 14 residues.

This clonotype was observed at least ten times. The chain recombines TRBV7-2 with TRBJ2-1, with 11 bases identical to TRBD2. The V segment lost 5 bases and the J segment 3 bases; nucleotides outside the gene matches: 3. Germline V gene data show CDR1 as SGHTA and CDR2 as FQGNSA. The CDR3 runs 15 residues. CDR3 in amino acids: CASSRTSGGYNEQFF. CDR3 DNA sequence: TGTGCCAGCAGCCGTACTAGCGGGGGCTACAATGAGCAGTTCTTC.

The rearrangement joins TRBV11-2 to TRBJ2-5, with 11 bases lining up with TRBD2. From germline, CDR1 is SGHAT and CDR2 FQNNGV. There are 14 residues in the CDR3. Losses at the gene ends were 6 bases for V and 3 bases for J; bases not matched to a gene: 3. As DNA, the CDR3 is TGTGCCAGCAGTTATAGCGGGGGGGAAGAGACCCAGTACTTC. Translating it yields CASSYSGGEETQYF.

The sample holds one count of this clonotype. The chain recombines TRBV19 with TRBJ2-1; D perhaps matches TRBD2 (6 bases). CDR3 length: 16 residues. CDR1 and CDR2 (germline): LNHDA, SQIVND (reference sequence). V was shortened by 7 bases and J by 0 bases, with 16 bases between the two germline ends. CDR3 coding DNA: TGTGCCAGTAAACCCGGGACTGGTGGCTCCTACAATGAGCAGTTCTTC. This translates into CASKPGTGGSYNEQFF.

This clonotype was seen a few times. This chain connects TRBV2 to TRBJ2-5, with D possibly TRBD1 on 5 matching bases. Looked up from germline, CDR1 is SNHLY and CDR2 is FYNNEI. Trimming cost V 2 bases and J 4 bases, with 14 bases left between them. The length of the CDR3 is 15 residues. CDR3 DNA: TGTGCCAGCAGTGAAAGGGGCCCCCCTGGAGAGACCCAGTACTTC. Translation: CASSERGPPGETQYF.

Here the CDR3 reads CASSQESGANVLTF. The CDR3 nucleotides are TGTGCCAGCAGCCAAGAGTCTGGGGCCAACGTCCTGACTTTC. The rearrangement uses TRBV3-1 and TRBJ2-6; no clear D. Germline CDR1 LGHDT, CDR2 YNNKEL (reference sequence). The CDR3 contains 14 residues. V was cut by 0 bases and J by 1 base, with 1 base left in between.

The CDR3: CASSYSGGENEQFF. CDR3 coding DNA: TGTGCCAGCAGTTACTCAGGGGGAGAGAATGAGCAGTTCTTC. The V and J genes are TRBV6-6 and TRBJ2-1, with D possibly matching TRBD1 (6 bases). CDR3 length: 14 residues. The germline V gene has CDR1 MNHNY and CDR2 SVGAGI (reference sequence). Trimming removed 0 bases from V and 7 bases from J, with 10 bases in between.